The clone carrying this T cell receptor (beta chain) was found a few times. The data were produced by immunoSEQ multiplex PCR, yet TCRdb's version contains in-frame clones alone and is incomplete. This table holds tens of thousands of clones, around 85% found once. This specimen comes from a study of technical replicates of blood from a handful of donors. CDR3 length: 14 amino acids. Germline-derived CDR1 and CDR2 are MNHEY and SVGAGI. J lost 7 bases, V lost 6 bases, and 10 bases had no gene match. Sample: PBMCs. J is TRBJ1-2 and V is TRBV6-5; 8 bases are shared with TRBD1. This TCR was sampled from a human donor in good health. Some clones in this sample may be carry-over from other donors' samples. The CDR3 nucleotides read TGTGCCAGCAGCGGACAGGGAGGAGTTATTGGCTACACCTTC. This encodes CASSGQGGVIGYTF.